This entry is about one T cell receptor (beta chain). Its antigen is unknown. Reverse transcription of extracted RNA yielded cDNA, which provided the sequencing template. Sequencing was performed with immunoSEQ multiplex PCR; in TCRdb, only in-frame clones are kept and a portion is missing. The sample holds around 200,000 clones; 40% to 65% are singletons and the top ten take 10% to 11%. This sample is drawn from a study of CD8+ T cells in alopecia areata. About the research overall: Treated patients' severity was scored by percentage of affected scalp area. Findings and caveats of the study: Tissue-resident alphabeta T cells belonging to normal skin likewise get sequenced within scalp specimens.

This CDR3 is built from 11 residues. From germline, CDR1 is GTSNPN and CDR2 SVGIG (reference sequence). The V gene end was trimmed by 5 bases and the J gene end by 3 bases; junction bases not matched to a gene: 1. Specified treatment: oral pan-JAK inhibitor, 5-10 mg twice daily. J is TRBJ2-7 and V is TRBV30; TRBD1 aligns across 7 bases. This clonotype was sampled from a human donor with alopecia areata. The source was CD8+ T cells sorted from blood, collected at week 24, from a patient treated with tofacitinib. The CDR3: CAWDRDYEQYF. In nucleotides, the CDR3 is TGTGCCTGGGACAGGGACTACGAGCAGTACTTC.